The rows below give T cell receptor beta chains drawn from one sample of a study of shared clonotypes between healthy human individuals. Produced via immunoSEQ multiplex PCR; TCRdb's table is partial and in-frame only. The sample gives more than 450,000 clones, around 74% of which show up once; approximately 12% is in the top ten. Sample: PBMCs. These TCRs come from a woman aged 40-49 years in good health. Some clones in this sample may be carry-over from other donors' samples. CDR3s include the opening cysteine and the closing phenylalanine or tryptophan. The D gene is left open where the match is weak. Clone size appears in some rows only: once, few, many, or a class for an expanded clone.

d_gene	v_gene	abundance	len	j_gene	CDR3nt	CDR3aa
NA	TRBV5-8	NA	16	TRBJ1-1	TGTGCCAGCAGCTTGGGCCTAAACCCCCCCGGCACTGAAGCTTTCTTT	CASSLGLNPPGTEAFF
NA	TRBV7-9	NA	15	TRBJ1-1	TGTGCCAGCAGCTTAGCTGTGACAATGAACACTGAAGCTTTCTTT	CASSLAVTMNTEAFF
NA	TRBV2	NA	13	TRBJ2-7	TGTGCCAGCAGTGAATCGTGGGGGAGCGAGCAGTACTTC	CASSESWGSEQYF
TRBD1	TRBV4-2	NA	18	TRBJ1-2	TGTGCCAGCAGCCAAGACCCTCTACAGGGGGGGTCCGTCTATGGCTACACCTTC	CASSQDPLQGGSVYGYTF
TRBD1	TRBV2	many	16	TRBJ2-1	TGTGCCAGCAGCATCACCGGGACAGTGGGGGACAATGAGCAGTTCTTC	CASSITGTVGDNEQFF
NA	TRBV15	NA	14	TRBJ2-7	TGTGCCACCAGCCCCTACCCAGGGATCTACGAGCAGTACTTC	CATSPYPGIYEQYF
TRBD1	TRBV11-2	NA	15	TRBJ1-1	TGTGCCAGCAGCACGGGACAGGGGGCGGTCACTGAAGCTTTCTTT	CASSTGQGAVTEAFF
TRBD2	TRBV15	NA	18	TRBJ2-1	TGTGCCACCAGCAGAGATCCGCGCTGGGGGCGGGAGGGCCCTCGGCAGTTCTTC	CATSRDPRWGREGPRQFF
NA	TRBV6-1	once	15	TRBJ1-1	TGTGCCAGCAGTGACCGGGTCCGGGGGGTAACTGAAGCTTTCTTT	CASSDRVRGVTEAFF
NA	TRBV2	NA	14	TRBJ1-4	TGTGCCAGCAGAAGAGGGGACAAGAATGAAAAACTGTTTTTT	CASRRGDKNEKLFF
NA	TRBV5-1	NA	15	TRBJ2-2	TGCGCCAGCAGCTTGGTCCCAGGGGGGTTCGGGGAGCTGTTTTTT	CASSLVPGGFGELFF
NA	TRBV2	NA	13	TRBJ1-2	TGTGCCAGCGAGAGGACGGTATACTATGGCTACACCTTC	CASERTVYYGYTF
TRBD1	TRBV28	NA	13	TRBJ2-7	TGTGCCAGCACGACAGGGGTCTCCTACGAGCAGTACTTC	CASTTGVSYEQYF
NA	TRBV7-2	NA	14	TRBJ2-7	TGTGCCAGCAGCTTACGCAGGGCTGGCTACGAGCAGTACTTC	CASSLRRAGYEQYF
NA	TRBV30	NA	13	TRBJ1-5	TGTGCCTCAGGGTCGGTAGTCGGACAGCCCCAGCATTTT	CASGSVVGQPQHF
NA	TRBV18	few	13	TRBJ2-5	TGTGCCAGCTCACCTATTTATCAAGAGACCCAGTACTTC	CASSPIYQETQYF
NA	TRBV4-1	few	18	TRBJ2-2	TGCGCCAGCAGCCAAGATGGCCCCGTGCTAGCAACAACCGGGGAGCTGTTTTTT	CASSQDGPVLATTGELFF
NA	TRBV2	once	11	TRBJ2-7	TGTGCCAGCAGTAGGGCCCACGAGCAGTACTTC	CASSRAHEQYF
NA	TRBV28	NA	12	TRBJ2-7	TGCCGGGGGAGGCCCATTTGGTACGAGCAGTACTTC	CRGRPIWYEQYF
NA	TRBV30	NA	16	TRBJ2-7	TGTACCTGGAGTGACCCCGGACCCTCGACCGCGGGCGAGCAGTACTTC	CTWSDPGPSTAGEQYF
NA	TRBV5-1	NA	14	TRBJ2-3	TGCGCCAGCAGGGAGACAACTAGCACAGATACGCAGTATTTT	CASRETTSTDTQYF
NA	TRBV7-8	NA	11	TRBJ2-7	TGTGCCAGCAGCTTAGCTGCCGAGCAGTACTTC	CASSLAAEQYF
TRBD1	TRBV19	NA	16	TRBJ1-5	TGTGCCAGTAGTCCGGACAGGGGGCTTGGCAATCAGCCCCAGCATTTT	CASSPDRGLGNQPQHF
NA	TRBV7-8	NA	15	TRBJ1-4	TGTGCCAGCAGACCTACAGGGCTCTTGAATGAAAAACTGTTTTTT	CASRPTGLLNEKLFF
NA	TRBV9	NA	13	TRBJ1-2	TGTGCCAGCAGCGTAGGGGGAATTCATGGCTACACCTTC	CASSVGGIHGYTF
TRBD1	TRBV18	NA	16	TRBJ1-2	TGTGCCAGCTCACCCGGACAGGGGGATGAGGGCTATGGCTACACCTTC	CASSPGQGDEGYGYTF
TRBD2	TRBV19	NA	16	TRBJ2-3	TGTGCCAGTAGTATTGGAGCGGGAGACGGCACAGATACGCAGTATTTT	CASSIGAGDGTDTQYF
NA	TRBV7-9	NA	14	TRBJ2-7	TGTGCCAGCAGCTTAGGACTTTTCGGGTCCGAGCAGTACTTC	CASSLGLFGSEQYF
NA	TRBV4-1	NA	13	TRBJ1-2	TGCGCCAGCAGCCAAGTTGCGAGGGAAGGCTACACCTTC	CASSQVAREGYTF
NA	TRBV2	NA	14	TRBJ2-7	TGTGCCAGTATAGCAGGCTCGCAGTTCACCGGGCAGTACTTC	CASIAGSQFTGQYF
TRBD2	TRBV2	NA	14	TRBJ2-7	TGTGCCAGCAGGACGGGGGGTGGCTCCTACGAGCAGTACTTC	CASRTGGGSYEQYF
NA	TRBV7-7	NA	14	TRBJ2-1	TGTGCCAGCAGCTTAGTGGGAAGGTACAATGAGCAGTTCTTC	CASSLVGRYNEQFF
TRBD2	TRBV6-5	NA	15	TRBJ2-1	TGTGCCAGCAGCCTAGCGGGAGCTTTTTACAATGAGCAGTTCTTC	CASSLAGAFYNEQFF
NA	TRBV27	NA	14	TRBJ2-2	TGTGCCAGCAGTTTTCAAGGGTCGGGCGGGGAGCTGTTTTTT	CASSFQGSGGELFF
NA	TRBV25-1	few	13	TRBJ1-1	TGTGCCAGCAGTGTAGGACGGAACACTGAAGCTTTCTTT	CASSVGRNTEAFF
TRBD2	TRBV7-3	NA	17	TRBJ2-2	TGTGCCAGCAGCTCACAAGGACTAGCGGGAGCCACCGGGGAGCTGTTTTTT	CASSSQGLAGATGELFF
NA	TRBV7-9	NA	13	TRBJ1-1	TGTGCCAGCAGCCCGACAGGGAACACTGAAGCTTTCTTT	CASSPTGNTEAFF
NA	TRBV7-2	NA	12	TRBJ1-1	TGTGCCAGCAGCTTCCCGGGACGGGAAGCTTTCTTT	CASSFPGREAFF
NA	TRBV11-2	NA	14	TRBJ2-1	TGTGCCAGCAGCAGGACCGGGATTTACAATGAGCAGTTCTTC	CASSRTGIYNEQFF
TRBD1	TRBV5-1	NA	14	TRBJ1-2	TGCGCCAGCAGCCTGGATCGGACAGGGAACGGCTACACCTTC	CASSLDRTGNGYTF
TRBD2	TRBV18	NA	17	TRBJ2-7	TGTGCCAGCTCACCCAGGCGGATCGTAGCGGGAAACTACGAGCAGTACTTC	CASSPRRIVAGNYEQYF
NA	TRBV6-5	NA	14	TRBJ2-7	TGTGCCAGCAGTTGGGGCGAAGAATGGGGGGAGCAGTACTTC	CASSWGEEWGEQYF
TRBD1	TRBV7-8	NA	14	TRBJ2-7	TGTGCCAGCAGCTTAGCGACAGGGGGCCACGAGCAGTACTTC	CASSLATGGHEQYF
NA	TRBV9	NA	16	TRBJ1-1	TGTGCCAGCAGCGTATTGGGCAGAGACATGAACACTGAAGCTTTCTTT	CASSVLGRDMNTEAFF
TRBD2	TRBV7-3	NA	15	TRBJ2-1	TGTGCCAGCAGCTTCAGATCGACCGGGGGGGATGAGCAGTTCTTC	CASSFRSTGGDEQFF
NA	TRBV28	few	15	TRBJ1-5	TGTGCCAGCAGGGGAGGTGGCGGGGCACATCAGCCCCAGCATTTT	CASRGGGGAHQPQHF
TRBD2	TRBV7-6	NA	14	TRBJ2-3	TGTGCCAGCAGCTTACGGGGCGGGAGGGCGACGCAGTATTTT	CASSLRGGRATQYF
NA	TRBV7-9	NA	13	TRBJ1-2	TGTGCCAGCAGCTTAACAGGGTCATATGGCTACACCTTC	CASSLTGSYGYTF
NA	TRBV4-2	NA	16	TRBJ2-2	TGTGCCAGCAGCCAAGACGTAACGGGAGTTAACGGGGAGCTGTTTTTT	CASSQDVTGVNGELFF